This TCR beta chain was captured by sequencing in a study of blood T cell repertoires in COVID-19. In the source study's methods: Reference gene primer amplification gave estimated nucleated cell counts. The protocol was immunoSEQ multiplex PCR, while the TCRdb copy is restricted to in-frame clones and leaves out a portion. V, J and clone size were drawn from that table, and D and trimming were deduced from the DNA. The data show a few hundred thousand clones, 85% to 90% seen once. The ends were cut back, 4 bases at V and 8 bases at J, with 11 bases in the middle. CDR3 length: 12 amino acids. Germline V gives CDR1 LNHDA, CDR2 SQIVND (reference sequence).

The TCR was taken from a woman aged 35 to 49 who had recovered from COVID-19. J is TRBJ1-2 and V is TRBV19; unclear D gene. The sample comprised peripheral blood. Here the CDR3 reads CASSTGVGGYTF. The CDR3 region has the DNA TGTGCCAGTAGTACCGGGGTCGGGGGCTACACCTTC. The variable domain in full, completed from reference TRBV19 and TRBJ1-2, reads DGGITQSPKYLFRKEGQNVTLSCEQNLNHDAMYWYRQDPGQGLRLIYYSQIVNDFQKGDIAEGYSVSREKKESFPLTVTSAQKNPTAFYLCASSTGVGGYTFGSGTRLTVV.